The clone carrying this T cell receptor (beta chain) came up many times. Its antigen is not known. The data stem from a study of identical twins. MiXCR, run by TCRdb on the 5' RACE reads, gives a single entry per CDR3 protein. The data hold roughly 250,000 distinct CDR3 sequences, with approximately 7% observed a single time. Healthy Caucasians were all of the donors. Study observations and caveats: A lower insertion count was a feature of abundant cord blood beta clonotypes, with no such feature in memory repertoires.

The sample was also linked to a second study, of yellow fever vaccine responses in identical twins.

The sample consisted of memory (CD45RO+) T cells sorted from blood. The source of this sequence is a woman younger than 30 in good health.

The CDR3 DNA reads TGTGCCACCAGTGATTTGGGGATGGACACCGGGGAGCTGTTTTTT. The encoded protein is CATSDLGMDTGELFF. The rearrangement uses TRBV24-1 and TRBJ2-2, with D uncertain. Trimming left V 0 bases short and J 3 bases short, with 7 bases between. This CDR3 is built from 15 residues. In germline, CDR1 is KGHDR, CDR2 SFDVKD.